Following are 31 T cell receptor beta chains from one sample sequenced in a study of cytomegalovirus exposure and HLA in healthy donors. Some clones are missing from TCRdb's copy, which holds only in-frame ones; the method was immunoSEQ multiplex PCR. The profile shows 200,000 to 300,000 clones, approximately 84% of them singletons. Specimen: PBMCs. All receptors come from a young woman in good health and CMV-seropositive.

The CDR3 sequence is CASSRTVMNTEAFF. Written as DNA, the CDR3 is TGTGCCAGTAGTCGGACAGTAATGAACACTGAAGCTTTCTTT. The genes are TRBV19 and TRBJ1-1; possible D gene TRBD1, 6 bases. This CDR3 contains 14 residues. Trimming left V 5 bases short and J 0 bases short, with 10 bases between. Germline V gives CDR1 LNHDA, CDR2 SQIVND (reference sequence).

The rearrangement links TRBV2 to TRBJ2-3; tentatively, D is TRBD1 (5 bases). V dropped 9 bases and J dropped 5 bases, with 18 bases sitting between them. CDR3 length: 14 amino acids. Germline V gene sequence: CDR1 SNHLY, CDR2 FYNNEI. For the CDR3, the DNA is TGTGCCAGTCAATACTTACAGGTCGGAGATACGCAGTATTTT. Translating it yields CASQYLQVGDTQYF.

This chain uses TRBV5-8 with TRBJ1-2, with TRBD1 identical over 7 bases. V gave up 3 bases and J gave up 7 bases; unmatched junction bases: 6. The CDR3 loop spans 13 amino acids. The germline V gene encodes CDR1 SGHTS and CDR2 YDEGEE. CDR3 coding DNA: TGTGCCAGCAGCTCTCGACAGGGACGTGGCTACACCTTC. This sequence encodes CASSSRQGRGYTF. Using reference TRBV5-8 and TRBJ1-2 for the parts outside the CDR3, the full variable domain is EAGVTQSPTHLIKTRGQQATLRCSPISGHTSVYWYQQALGLGLQFLLWYDEGEERNRGNFPPRFSGRQFPNYSSELNVNALELEDSALYLCASSSRQGRGYTFGSGTRLTVV.

The chain combines TRBV5-1 with TRBJ2-2, with 10 nucleotides matching TRBD1. The J segment lost 2 bases and the V segment lost 5 bases, leaving 6 bases of the junction unmatched. The CDR3 contains 16 residues. Looked up from germline, CDR1 is SGHRS and CDR2 is YFSETQ. Here the CDR3 DNA reads TGCGCCAGCAGGATGGGGACAGGGGATAACACCGGGGAGCTGTTTTTT. Its translation is CASRMGTGDNTGELFF.

V and J are TRBV29-1 and TRBJ2-1, with 10 bases identical to TRBD2. This CDR3 has 14 residues. Germline lookup yields CDR1 SQVTM and CDR2 ANQGSEA. V trimming: 6 bases; J trimming: 7 bases; junction bases outside the gene matches: 9. Here the CDR3 DNA reads TGCAGCGTCGACTGGCTAGCGGGAGAGAATGAGCAGTTCTTC. Translated, it gives CSVDWLAGENEQFF.

This clone was counted a few times. This rearrangement joins TRBV5-6 to TRBJ2-3; D possibly corresponds to TRBD2 (7 bases). Trimming pared 4 bases from V and 1 base from J, leaving 10 bases between. This CDR3 comprises 14 residues. In germline, CDR1 is SGHDT, CDR2 YYEEEE. The CDR3 is CASSGGAGTDTQYF. DNA of the CDR3: TGTGCCAGCAGCGGGGGGGCGGGCACAGATACGCAGTATTTT.

The DNA for the CDR3 is TGCGCCAGCAGCCAAGGTGACAAAAACGAGCAGTACTTC. It codes for CASSQGDKNEQYF. The chain joins TRBV5-1 to TRBJ2-7; D unclear. The ends were cut back, 4 bases at V and 5 bases at J, with 13 bases in the middle. The length of the CDR3 is 13 residues. Germline CDR1 and CDR2: SGHRS and YFSETQ.

This clone was detected only once. This rearrangement joins TRBV18 to TRBJ1-1; D perhaps matches TRBD1 (5 bases). The CDR3 covers 15 residues. The germline CDR1 and CDR2 sequences are KGHSH and LQKENI. Between the trimmed V and J ends, which lost 0 bases and 3 bases, there was a span of 11 bases. CDR3 region: CASSPPPGGDTEAFF. The CDR3, as DNA: TGTGCCAGCTCACCACCGCCAGGAGGGGACACTGAAGCTTTCTTT.

This clone was counted once. This chain uses TRBV5-5 with TRBJ1-1, with D perhaps TRBD1 (6 bases). The germline V gene encodes CDR1 SGHKS and CDR2 YYEKEE (reference sequence). The CDR3 is 14 residues long. The V end lost 4 bases, the J end lost 6 bases, and 16 bases lay between the germline ends. The CDR3 is CASSSLYRESEAFF. CDR3 coding DNA: TGTGCCAGCAGCAGCCTTTACAGGGAATCTGAAGCTTTCTTT.

This clone appeared many times. The chain is built from TRBV30 and TRBJ1-3, with D maybe TRBD1 (6 bases). The CDR3 totals 17 residues. Germline V gene data show CDR1 as GTSNPN and CDR2 as SVGIG (reference sequence). Between the trimmed V and J ends, which lost 2 bases and 4 bases, there was a span of 21 bases. The CDR3 sequence: CAWSFFAGVSTGNTIYF. As DNA, the CDR3 is TGTGCCTGGAGTTTTTTCGCAGGGGTTAGTACCGGAAACACCATATATTTT.

The V gene is TRBV28, the J gene TRBJ2-6; D remains ambiguous. The CDR3 runs to 20 residues. V lost 3 bases, J lost 0 bases, and 21 bases lay in between. The germline V gene encodes CDR1 MDHEN and CDR2 SYDVKM. The CDR3 sequence is CASSFPLGNDLYSGANVLTF. The CDR3 DNA reads TGTGCCAGCAGTTTCCCCTTGGGCAACGACCTTTACTCTGGGGCCAACGTCCTGACTTTC.

On this clone: One junction end disagrees with the germline gene, perhaps due to a read error. The chain uses TRBV7-7 and TRBJ1-3; possible D gene TRBD1, 5 bases. This CDR3 comprises 15 residues. Germline-derived CDR1 and CDR2 are SSHAT and FNYEAQ (reference sequence). The CDR3 is CASSLTDSSGNTIYF. CDR3 sequence (DNA): TGTGCTAGCAGCTTGACAGACTCATCGGGAAACACCATATATTTT.

The rearrangement uses TRBV28 and TRBJ2-1, with D possibly being TRBD2 (6 bases). CDR1 is MDHEN, CDR2 SYDVKM, per germline. Trimming took 5 bases from V and 2 from J, leaving 31 bases between them. The CDR3 is made up of 21 amino acids. The CDR3 nucleotides are TGTGCCAGCAGTCCGGGAGAAGGGACTCTCATTCCGTTTCCCACCTACAATGAGCAGTTCTTC. It is translated as CASSPGEGTLIPFPTYNEQFF.

This chain uses TRBV27 with TRBJ2-7, with D possibly being TRBD2 (5 bases). The CDR3 length is 14 residues. CDR1 MNHEY and CDR2 SMNVEV come from the germline V gene (reference sequence). Trimming removed 6 bases at V and 3 bases at J, with 15 bases between. The CDR3 bases are TGTGCCAGCAGATCCGGACTGTCTCTCTACGAGCAGTACTTC. It yields the protein CASRSGLSLYEQYF.

The chain links TRBV10-2 to TRBJ2-5, with 10 bases matching TRBD1. With 8 bases clipped from V and 2 bases from J, the junction kept 8 bases outside the gene matches. CDR1 is WSHSY and CDR2 is SAAADI in the germline V gene. The CDR3 loop spans 15 amino acids. CDR3 in DNA: TGCGCCAGCCACGGGACAGGGGCGATACAAGAGACCCAGTACTTC. It yields the protein CASHGTGAIQETQYF.

The chain carries TRBV6-1 and TRBJ2-7, with 7 bases matching TRBD1. The trim removed 0 bases at V and 3 bases at J, leaving 5 bases unmatched. The CDR3 is made up of 15 amino acids. Germline loops: CDR1 MNHNS, CDR2 SASEGT. This CDR3 is CASSEALRTGYEQYF. CDR3 sequence (DNA): TGTGCCAGCAGTGAAGCGCTTAGGACAGGCTACGAGCAGTACTTC.

This chain uses TRBV7-8 with TRBJ2-2; 10 nucleotides match TRBD1. Germline CDR1 SGHVS, CDR2 FQNEAQ. Unmatched junction bases numbered 6, after V lost 1 base and J lost 4 bases. CDR3 length equals 17 residues. DNA of the CDR3: TGTGCCAGCAGCTTAGGACTAGGACAGGGGGGCACCGGGGAGCTGTTTTTT. Residues: CASSLGLGQGGTGELFF.

J is TRBJ2-7 and V is TRBV2, with a tentative D call TRBD2 (6 bases). This CDR3 spans 18 amino acids. Germline-derived CDR1 and CDR2 are SNHLY and FYNNEI. Trimming stripped 4 bases from V and 4 bases from J, with 26 bases between. In DNA, the CDR3 is TGTGCCAGCAGTGTCGACCGCACGGGTCTGGCGGGAAGATACGAGCAGTACTTC. Translation gives CASSVDRTGLAGRYEQYF. Based on the CDR3 plus reference TRBV2 and TRBJ2-7, the full variable domain is EPEVTQTPSHQVTQMGQEVILRCVPISNHLYFYWYRQILGQKVEFLVSFYNNEISEKSEIFDDQFSVERPDGSNFTLKIRSTKLEDSAMYFCASSVDRTGLAGRYEQYFGPGTRLTVT.

V is TRBV30 and J is TRBJ2-5; D is undetermined. The V end was cut by 2 bases, the J end by 5 bases, with 9 bases between. The CDR3 is 12 residues long. The V gene's germline CDR1 is GTSNPN and CDR2 SVGIG (reference sequence). This CDR3 is CAWSPMRETQYF. The CDR3 nucleotides read TGTGCCTGGAGTCCAATGAGGGAGACCCAGTACTTC.

The chain carries TRBV14 and TRBJ2-5, with 10 bases matching TRBD2. CDR3 size: 16 residues. Per germline, CDR1 SGHDN and CDR2 FVKESK. V trimming: 1 base; J trimming: 5 bases; junction bases outside the gene matches: 7. Here the CDR3 DNA reads TGTGCCAGCAGCCAAGCGCGTACTAGCGGGAAGGAGACCCAGTACTTC. Translated, it gives CASSQARTSGKETQYF.

This clone appeared a few times. The chain is built from TRBV2 and TRBJ1-4; D remains unclear. This CDR3 spans 12 amino acids. V shed 8 bases and J shed 8 bases, with 12 bases lying between them. The germline V gene has CDR1 SNHLY and CDR2 FYNNEI. This CDR3 reads CASRRGREKLFF. The DNA for the CDR3 is TGTGCCAGCCGCAGAGGGAGAGAAAAACTGTTTTTT.

The chain is built from TRBV9 and TRBJ1-2; no definite D call. Germline loops: CDR1 SGDLS, CDR2 YYNGEE. This CDR3 region has 15 residues. Trimming cost V 5 bases and J 3 bases, with 17 bases left between them. The CDR3 DNA follows: TGTGCCAGCAGAGGCAGAAGTTCGACTTACTATGGCTACACCTTC. Its protein product is CASRGRSSTYYGYTF.

The V and J genes are TRBV7-9 and TRBJ1-1; D is unresolved. Germline-derived CDR1 and CDR2 are SEHNR and FQNEAQ (reference sequence). With 5 bases removed from V and 3 bases from J, the gap between germline ends came to 16 bases. The CDR3 loop spans 15 amino acids. The DNA for the CDR3 is TGTGCCAGCAGCCTCGGACTGCCGAAGGACACTGAAGCTTTCTTT. This translates into CASSLGLPKDTEAFF.

The rearrangement links TRBV6-5 to TRBJ2-7, with a tentative D call TRBD1 (6 bases). This CDR3 region has 13 residues. The germline V gene encodes CDR1 MNHEY and CDR2 SVGAGI. V was trimmed by 0 bases and J by 5 bases, leaving 8 bases between them. CDR3 region: CASSYSRGNEQYF. CDR3 coding DNA: TGTGCCAGCAGTTACTCGAGGGGGAACGAGCAGTACTTC.

This clone was seen a single time. This chain connects TRBV19 to TRBJ2-7, with D possibly being TRBD1 (7 bases). The CDR3 consists of 12 residues. Trimming pared 6 bases from V and 6 bases from J, leaving 12 bases between. CDR1 is LNHDA, CDR2 SQIVND, per germline (reference sequence). The CDR3 loop is CASSRGDSEQYF. The CDR3 region has the DNA TGTGCCAGTAGCCGCGGGGACAGCGAGCAGTACTTC.

The V and J genes are TRBV18 and TRBJ2-2; D is perhaps TRBD2 (5 bases). V was trimmed by 4 bases and J by 4 bases, leaving 7 bases between them. Germline CDR1 and CDR2: KGHSH and LQKENI. The CDR3 is made up of 13 amino acids. The chain's CDR3 is CASSLTSTGELFF. The CDR3 coding sequence is TGTGCCAGCTCACTTACTAGCACCGGGGAGCTGTTTTTT.

V is TRBV11-2 and J is TRBJ1-1, with 7 bases matching TRBD1. This CDR3 contains 15 residues. The germline gives CDR1 SGHAT, CDR2 FQNNGV. Trimming took 5 bases from V and 6 from J; bases not matched to a gene: 12. The CDR3 sequence: CASSKDRVRGAEAFF. The DNA of the CDR3 is TGTGCCAGCAGCAAAGACAGGGTTCGTGGCGCTGAAGCTTTCTTT.

This chain connects TRBV7-9 to TRBJ2-1; TRBD2 matches at 10 bases. CDR3 length: 14 residues. In germline, CDR1 is SEHNR, CDR2 FQNEAQ (reference sequence). V was clipped by 7 bases and J by 8 bases; unmatched bases: 8. Written as DNA, the CDR3 is TGTGCCAGCACGGGTAGCGGGAGGATGGATGAGCAGTTCTTC. Translation: CASTGSGRMDEQFF.

CDR3 loop: CASSYSVGGRTDTQYF. CDR3 DNA: TGTGCCAGCAGTTACTCTGTAGGGGGCCGAACAGATACGCAGTATTTT. This chain connects TRBV6-6 to TRBJ2-3, with 7 bases that match TRBD1. CDR1 MNHNY and CDR2 SVGAGI come from the germline V gene (reference sequence). The CDR3 runs 16 residues. V lost 0 bases, J lost 3 bases, and 6 bases stayed unmatched.

In its sample, this clone was seen a few times. V usage is TRBV11-2 and J usage is TRBJ1-2; D not certain. The CDR3 has 13 amino acids. V lost 2 bases and J 4 bases, leaving 8 bases between the germline ends. In germline, CDR1 is SGHAT, CDR2 FQNNGV. This chain's CDR3 is CASSLLQLYGYTF. The CDR3 DNA sequence: TGTGCCAGCAGCTTACTACAGCTCTATGGCTACACCTTC.

This rearrangement joins TRBV19 to TRBJ2-7, with TRBD1 matching 8 bases. The V gene end was trimmed by 0 bases and the J gene end by 5 bases; junction bases not matched to a gene: 9. The CDR3 runs 16 residues. Per the germline V gene, CDR1 is LNHDA and CDR2 is SQIVND (reference sequence). The CDR3, as DNA: TGTGCCAGTAGTATAGATCTCGGACAGGGCTCGCACGAGCAGTACTTC. It is translated as CASSIDLGQGSHEQYF.